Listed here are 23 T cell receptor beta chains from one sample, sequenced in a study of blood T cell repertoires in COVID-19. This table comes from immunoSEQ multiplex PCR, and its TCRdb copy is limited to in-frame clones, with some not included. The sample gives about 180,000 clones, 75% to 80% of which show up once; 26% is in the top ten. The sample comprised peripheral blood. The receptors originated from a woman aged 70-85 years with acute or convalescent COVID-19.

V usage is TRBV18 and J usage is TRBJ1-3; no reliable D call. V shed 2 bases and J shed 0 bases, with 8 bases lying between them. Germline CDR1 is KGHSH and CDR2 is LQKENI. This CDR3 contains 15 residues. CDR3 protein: CASSPTDASGNTIYF. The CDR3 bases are TGTGCCAGCTCACCAACTGATGCCTCTGGAAACACCATATATTTT.

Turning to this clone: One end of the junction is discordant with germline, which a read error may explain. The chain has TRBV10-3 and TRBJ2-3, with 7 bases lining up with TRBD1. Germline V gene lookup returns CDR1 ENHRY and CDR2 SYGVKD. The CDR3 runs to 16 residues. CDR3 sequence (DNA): TGTGCCATCAGTGATTTCGGCAGGGGGTCCACAGATACACAGTATTTT. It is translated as CAISDFGRGSTDTQYF.

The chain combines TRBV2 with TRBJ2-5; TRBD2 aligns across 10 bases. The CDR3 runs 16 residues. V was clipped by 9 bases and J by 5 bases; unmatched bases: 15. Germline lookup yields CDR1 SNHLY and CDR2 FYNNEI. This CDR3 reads CASWIAGGVGRETQYF. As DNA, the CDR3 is TGTGCCAGTTGGATAGCGGGAGGTGTAGGGAGGGAGACCCAGTACTTC.

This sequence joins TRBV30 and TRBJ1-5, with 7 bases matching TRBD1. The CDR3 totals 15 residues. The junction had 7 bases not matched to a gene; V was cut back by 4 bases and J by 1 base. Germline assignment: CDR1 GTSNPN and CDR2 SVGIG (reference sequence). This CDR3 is CAWNRQGLSNQPQHF. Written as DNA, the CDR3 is TGTGCCTGGAATCGACAGGGCTTGAGCAATCAGCCCCAGCATTTT.

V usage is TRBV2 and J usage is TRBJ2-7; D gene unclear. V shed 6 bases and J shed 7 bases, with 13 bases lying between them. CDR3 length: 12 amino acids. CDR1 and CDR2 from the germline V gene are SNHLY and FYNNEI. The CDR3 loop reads CASRVQTLEQYF. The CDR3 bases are TGTGCCAGCAGAGTCCAGACTCTGGAGCAGTACTTC. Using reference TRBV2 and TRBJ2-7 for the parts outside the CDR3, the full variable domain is EPEVTQTPSHQVTQMGQEVILRCVPISNHLYFYWYRQILGQKVEFLVSFYNNEISEKSEIFDDQFSVERPDGSNFTLKIRSTKLEDSAMYFCASRVQTLEQYFGPGTRLTVT.

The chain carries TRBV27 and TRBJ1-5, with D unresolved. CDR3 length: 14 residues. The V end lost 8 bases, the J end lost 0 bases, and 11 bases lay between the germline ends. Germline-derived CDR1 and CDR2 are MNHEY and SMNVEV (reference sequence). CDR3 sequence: CASSLSRSNQPQHF. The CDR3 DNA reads TGTGCCAGCTCCCTTTCTCGTAGCAATCAGCCCCAGCATTTT.

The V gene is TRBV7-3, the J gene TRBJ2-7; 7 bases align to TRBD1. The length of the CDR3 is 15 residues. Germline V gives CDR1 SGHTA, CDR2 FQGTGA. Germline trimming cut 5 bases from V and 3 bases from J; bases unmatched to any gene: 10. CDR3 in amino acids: CASSENRGGYYEQYF. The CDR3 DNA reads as TGTGCCAGCAGCGAGAACAGGGGCGGATACTACGAGCAGTACTTC. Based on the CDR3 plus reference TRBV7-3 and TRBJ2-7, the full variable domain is GAGVSQTPSNKVTEKGKYVELRCDPISGHTALYWYRQSLGQGPEFLIYFQGTGAADDSGLPNDRFFAVRPEGSVSTLKIQRTERGDSAVYLCASSENRGGYYEQYFGPGTRLTVT.

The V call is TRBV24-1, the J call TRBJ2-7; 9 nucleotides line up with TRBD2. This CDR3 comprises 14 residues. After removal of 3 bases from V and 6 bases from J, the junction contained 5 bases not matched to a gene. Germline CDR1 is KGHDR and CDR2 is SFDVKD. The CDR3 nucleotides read TGTGCCACCAGTGATGGCGGACTAGCGCGCGAGCAGTACTTC. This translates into CATSDGGLAREQYF.

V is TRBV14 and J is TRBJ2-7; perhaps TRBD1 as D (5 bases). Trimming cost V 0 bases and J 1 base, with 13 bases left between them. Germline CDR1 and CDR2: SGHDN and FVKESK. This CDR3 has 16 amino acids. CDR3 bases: TGTGCCAGCAGCCAAGATCTGGCAGGGCCTTCCTACGAGCAGTACTTC. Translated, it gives CASSQDLAGPSYEQYF.

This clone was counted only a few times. CDR3 DNA sequence: TGCGCCAGCAGCCAACCGGGTCTGGGACAGGGGGCGAGGGATTTCTTT. Residues: CASSQPGLGQGARDFF. The chain uses TRBV4-1 and TRBJ1-1, with 12 bases aligning to TRBD1. The J segment lost 13 bases and the V segment lost 2 bases, leaving 14 bases of the junction unmatched. This CDR3 is 16 amino acids long. Germline assignment: CDR1 MGHRA and CDR2 YSYEKL.

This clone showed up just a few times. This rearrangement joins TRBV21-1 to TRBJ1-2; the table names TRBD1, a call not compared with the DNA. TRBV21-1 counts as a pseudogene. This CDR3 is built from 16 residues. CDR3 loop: CASREQGDGYFDGYTF. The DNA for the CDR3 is TGTGCCAGCCGAGAACAGGGGGACGGATATTTCGATGGCTACACCTTC.

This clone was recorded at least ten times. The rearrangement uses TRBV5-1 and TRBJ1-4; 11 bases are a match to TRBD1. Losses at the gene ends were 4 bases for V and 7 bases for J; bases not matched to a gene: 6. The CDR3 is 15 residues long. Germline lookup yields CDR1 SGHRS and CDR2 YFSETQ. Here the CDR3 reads CASSTGQGASEKLFF. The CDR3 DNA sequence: TGCGCCAGCAGCACTGGACAGGGGGCTAGTGAAAAACTGTTTTTT.

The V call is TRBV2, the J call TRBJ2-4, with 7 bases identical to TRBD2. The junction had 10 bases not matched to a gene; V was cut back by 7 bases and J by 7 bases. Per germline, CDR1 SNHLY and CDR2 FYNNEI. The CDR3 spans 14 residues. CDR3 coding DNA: TGTGCCAGCAAGATTAGCTTGGGGGGGAACATTCAGTACTTC. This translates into CASKISLGGNIQYF.

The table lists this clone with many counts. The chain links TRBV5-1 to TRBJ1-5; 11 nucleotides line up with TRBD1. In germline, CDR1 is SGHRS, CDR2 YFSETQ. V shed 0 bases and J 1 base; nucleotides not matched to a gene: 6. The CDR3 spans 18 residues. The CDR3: CASSLAPGTGGSNQPQHF. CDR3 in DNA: TGCGCCAGCAGCTTGGCCCCAGGGACAGGGGGAAGCAATCAGCCCCAGCATTTT.

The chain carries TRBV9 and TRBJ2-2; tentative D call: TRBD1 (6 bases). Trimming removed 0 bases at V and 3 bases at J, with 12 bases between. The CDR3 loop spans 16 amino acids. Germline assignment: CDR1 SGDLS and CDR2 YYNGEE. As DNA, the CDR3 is TGTGCCAGCAGCGTAGGACAGGCGGCGGACACCGGGGAGCTGTTTTTT. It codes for CASSVGQAADTGELFF.

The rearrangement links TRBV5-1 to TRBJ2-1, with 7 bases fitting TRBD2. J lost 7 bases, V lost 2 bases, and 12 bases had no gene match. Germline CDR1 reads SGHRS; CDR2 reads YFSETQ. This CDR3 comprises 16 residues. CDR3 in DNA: TGCGCCAGCAGCTTAAATATGGTTTTAGCGGGTAATGAGCAGTTCTTC. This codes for CASSLNMVLAGNEQFF.

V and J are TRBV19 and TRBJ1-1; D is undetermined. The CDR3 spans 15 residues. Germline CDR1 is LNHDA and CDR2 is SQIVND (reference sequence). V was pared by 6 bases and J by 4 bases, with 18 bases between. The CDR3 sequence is CASSTPRAEGTEAFF. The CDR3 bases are TGTGCCAGTAGCACTCCAAGGGCAGAGGGCACTGAAGCTTTCTTT.

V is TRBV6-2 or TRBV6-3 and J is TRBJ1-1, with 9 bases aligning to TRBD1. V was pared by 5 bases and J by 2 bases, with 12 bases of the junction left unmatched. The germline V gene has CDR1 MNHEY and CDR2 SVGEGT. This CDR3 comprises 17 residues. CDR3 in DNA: TGTGCCAGCAGTCTACCCTTACAGGGGGCCTTTAACACTGAAGCTTTCTTT. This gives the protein CASSLPLQGAFNTEAFF.

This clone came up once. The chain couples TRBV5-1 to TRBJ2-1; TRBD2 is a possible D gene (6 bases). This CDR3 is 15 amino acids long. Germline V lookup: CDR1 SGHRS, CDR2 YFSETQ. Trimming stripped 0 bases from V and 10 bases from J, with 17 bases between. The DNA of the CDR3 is TGCGCCAGCAGCTTGGTCTCCCCGGCGGGATGGGAGCAGTTCTTC. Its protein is CASSLVSPAGWEQFF.

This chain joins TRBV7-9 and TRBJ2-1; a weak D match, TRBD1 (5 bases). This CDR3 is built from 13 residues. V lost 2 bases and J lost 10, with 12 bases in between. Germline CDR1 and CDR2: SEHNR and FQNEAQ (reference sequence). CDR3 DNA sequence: TGTGCCAGCAGCTTATGGCAGGGCCGGGAGCAGTTCTTC. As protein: CASSLWQGREQFF.

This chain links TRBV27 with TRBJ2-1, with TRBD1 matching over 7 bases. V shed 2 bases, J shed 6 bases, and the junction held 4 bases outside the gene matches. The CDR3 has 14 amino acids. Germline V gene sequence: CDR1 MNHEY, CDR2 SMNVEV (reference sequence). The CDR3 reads CASSLTGVVNEQFF. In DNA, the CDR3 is TGTGCCAGCAGTTTAACAGGGGTCGTCAATGAGCAGTTCTTC.

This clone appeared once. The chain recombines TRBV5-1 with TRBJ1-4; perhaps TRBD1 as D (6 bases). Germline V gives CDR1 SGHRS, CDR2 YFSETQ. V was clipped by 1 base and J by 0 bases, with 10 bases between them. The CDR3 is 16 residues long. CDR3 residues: CASSLTGHATNEKLFF. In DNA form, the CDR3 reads TGCGCCAGCAGCTTGACAGGGCATGCAACTAATGAAAAACTGTTTTTT.

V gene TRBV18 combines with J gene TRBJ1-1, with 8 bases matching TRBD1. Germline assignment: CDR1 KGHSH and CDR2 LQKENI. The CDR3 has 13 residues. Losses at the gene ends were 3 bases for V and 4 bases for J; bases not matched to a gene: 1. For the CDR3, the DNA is TGTGCCAGCTCACCGGGACAGGTCACTGAAGCTTTCTTT. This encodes CASSPGQVTEAFF.